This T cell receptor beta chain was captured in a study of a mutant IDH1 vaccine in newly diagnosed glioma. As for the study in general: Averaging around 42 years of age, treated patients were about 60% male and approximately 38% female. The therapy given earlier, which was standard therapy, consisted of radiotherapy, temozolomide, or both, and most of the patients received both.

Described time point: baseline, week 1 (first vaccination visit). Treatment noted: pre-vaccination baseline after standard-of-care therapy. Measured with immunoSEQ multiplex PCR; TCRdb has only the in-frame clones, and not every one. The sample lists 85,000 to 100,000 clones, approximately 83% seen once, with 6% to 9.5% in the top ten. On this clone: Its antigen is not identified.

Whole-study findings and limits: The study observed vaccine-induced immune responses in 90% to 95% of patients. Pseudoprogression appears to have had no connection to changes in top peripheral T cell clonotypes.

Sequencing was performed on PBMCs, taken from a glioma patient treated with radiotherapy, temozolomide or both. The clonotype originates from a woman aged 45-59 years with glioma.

CDR3 residues: CASSQAPKNRADLYEQYF. DNA of the CDR3: TGCGCCAGCAGCCAAGCCCCCAAAAACAGGGCAGACCTCTACGAGCAGTACTTC. The chain uses TRBV4-1 and TRBJ2-7, with D tentatively TRBD1 (6 bases). V lost 1 base and J lost 3, with 22 bases in between. CDR1 is MGHRA, CDR2 YSYEKL, per germline. This CDR3 is 18 amino acids long.